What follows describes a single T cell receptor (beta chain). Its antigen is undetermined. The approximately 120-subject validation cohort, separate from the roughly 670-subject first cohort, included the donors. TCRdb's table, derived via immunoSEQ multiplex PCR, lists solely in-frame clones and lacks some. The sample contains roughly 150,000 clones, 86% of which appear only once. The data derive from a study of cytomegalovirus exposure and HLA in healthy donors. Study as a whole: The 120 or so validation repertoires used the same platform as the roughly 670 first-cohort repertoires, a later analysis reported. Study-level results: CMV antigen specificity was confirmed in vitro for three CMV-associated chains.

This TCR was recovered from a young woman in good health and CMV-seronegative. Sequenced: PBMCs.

In nucleotides, the CDR3 is TGCGCCAGCAGCTTGGGTACAGTCTACGAGCAGTACTTC. Translated: CASSLGTVYEQYF. The gene calls are TRBV5-1 and TRBJ2-7; no clear D gene. This CDR3 is built from 13 residues. CDR1 SGHRS and CDR2 YFSETQ come from the germline V gene. V was trimmed by 0 bases and J by 3 bases, leaving 7 bases between them.